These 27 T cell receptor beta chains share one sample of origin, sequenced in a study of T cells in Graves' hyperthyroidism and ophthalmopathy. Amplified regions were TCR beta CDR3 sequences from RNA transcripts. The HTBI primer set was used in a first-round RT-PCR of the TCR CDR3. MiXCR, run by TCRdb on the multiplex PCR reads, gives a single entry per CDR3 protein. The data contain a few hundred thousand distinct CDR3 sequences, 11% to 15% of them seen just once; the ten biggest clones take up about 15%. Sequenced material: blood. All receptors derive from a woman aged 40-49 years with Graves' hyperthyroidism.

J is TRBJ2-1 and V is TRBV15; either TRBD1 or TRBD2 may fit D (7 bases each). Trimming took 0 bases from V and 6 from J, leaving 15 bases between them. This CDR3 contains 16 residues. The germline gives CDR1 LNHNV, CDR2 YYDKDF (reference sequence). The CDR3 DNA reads TGTGCCACCAGCAGAGATCACCCAGGGGGGGTCAATGAGCAGTTCTTC. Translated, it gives CATSRDHPGGVNEQFF.

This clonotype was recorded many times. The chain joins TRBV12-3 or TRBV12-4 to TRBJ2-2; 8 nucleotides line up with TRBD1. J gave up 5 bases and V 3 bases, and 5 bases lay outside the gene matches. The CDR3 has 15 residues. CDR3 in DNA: TGTGCCAGCAGTTTCACAGGGGGTGGTACCGGGGAGCTGTTTTTT. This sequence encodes CASSFTGGGTGELFF.

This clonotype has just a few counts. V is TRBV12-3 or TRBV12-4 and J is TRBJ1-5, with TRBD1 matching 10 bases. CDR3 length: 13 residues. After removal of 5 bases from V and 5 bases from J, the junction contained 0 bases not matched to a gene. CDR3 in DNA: TGTGCCAGCAGTGACAGGGGGCATCAGCCCCAGCATTTT. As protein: CASSDRGHQPQHF.

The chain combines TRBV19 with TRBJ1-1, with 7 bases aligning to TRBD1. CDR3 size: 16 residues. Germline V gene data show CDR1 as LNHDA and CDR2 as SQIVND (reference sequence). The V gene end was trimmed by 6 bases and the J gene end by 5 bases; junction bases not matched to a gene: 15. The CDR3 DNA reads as TGTGCCAGTAGCCCAACCCAACAGGGGAAGAGGACTGAAGCTTTCTTT. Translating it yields CASSPTQQGKRTEAFF.

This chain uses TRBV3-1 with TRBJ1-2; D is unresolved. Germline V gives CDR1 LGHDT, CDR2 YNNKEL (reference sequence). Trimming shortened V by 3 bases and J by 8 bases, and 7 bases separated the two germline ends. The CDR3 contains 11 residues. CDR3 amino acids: CASSHPRGYTF. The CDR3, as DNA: TGTGCCAGCAGCCATCCTAGGGGCTACACCTTC.

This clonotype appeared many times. DNA for the CDR3: TGTGCCGACCAGAGGGAGGCGGGCACCGGGGAGCTGTTTTTT. It specifies CADQREAGTGELFF. V is TRBV2 and J is TRBJ2-2, with a tentative D call TRBD2 (6 bases). V was pared by 11 bases and J by 4 bases, with 17 bases between. This CDR3 has 14 amino acids. Germline values: CDR1 SNHLY, CDR2 FYNNEI.

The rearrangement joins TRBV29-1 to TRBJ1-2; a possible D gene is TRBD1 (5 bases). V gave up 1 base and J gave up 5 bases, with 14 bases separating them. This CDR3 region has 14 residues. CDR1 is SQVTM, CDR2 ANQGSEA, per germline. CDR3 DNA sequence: TGCAGCGTTGAAGGAGTAGGGGTGCTTTATGGCTACACCTTC. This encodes CSVEGVGVLYGYTF.

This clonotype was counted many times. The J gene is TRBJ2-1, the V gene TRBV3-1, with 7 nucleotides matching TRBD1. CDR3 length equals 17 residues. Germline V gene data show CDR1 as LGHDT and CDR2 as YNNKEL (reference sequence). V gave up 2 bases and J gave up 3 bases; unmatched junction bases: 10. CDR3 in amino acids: CASSQLSWTGSYNEQFF. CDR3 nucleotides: TGTGCCAGCAGCCAATTGTCGTGGACAGGAAGCTACAATGAGCAGTTCTTC.

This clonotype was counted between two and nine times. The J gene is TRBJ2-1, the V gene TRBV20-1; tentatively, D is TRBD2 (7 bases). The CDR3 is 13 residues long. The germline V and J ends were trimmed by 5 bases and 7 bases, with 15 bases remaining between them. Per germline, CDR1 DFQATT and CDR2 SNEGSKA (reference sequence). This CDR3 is CSAWGGAGNEQFF. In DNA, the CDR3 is TGCAGTGCTTGGGGGGGGGCAGGGAATGAGCAGTTCTTC.

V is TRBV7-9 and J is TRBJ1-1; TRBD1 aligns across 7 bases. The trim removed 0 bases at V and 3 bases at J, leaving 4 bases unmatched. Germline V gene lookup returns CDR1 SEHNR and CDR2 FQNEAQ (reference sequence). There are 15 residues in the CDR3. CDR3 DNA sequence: TGTGCCAGCAGCTTAGCCCAGGGGGTCGACACTGAAGCTTTCTTT. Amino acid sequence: CASSLAQGVDTEAFF. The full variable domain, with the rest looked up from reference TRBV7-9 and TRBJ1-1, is DTGVSQNPRHKITKRGQNVTFRCDPISEHNRLYWYRQTLGQGPEFLTYFQNEAQLEKSRLLSDRFSAERPKGSFSTLEIQRTEQGDSAMYLCASSLAQGVDTEAFFGQGTRLTVV.

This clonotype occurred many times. CDR3 sequence reads: CASKWTVQETQYF. The CDR3 DNA is TGTGCCAGCAAATGGACAGTCCAAGAGACCCAGTACTTC. The chain has TRBV2 and TRBJ2-5; possible D gene TRBD1, 6 bases. Germline CDR1 and CDR2: SNHLY and FYNNEI. The CDR3 extends over 13 amino acids. The germline V and J ends were trimmed by 7 bases and 1 base, with 10 bases remaining between them.

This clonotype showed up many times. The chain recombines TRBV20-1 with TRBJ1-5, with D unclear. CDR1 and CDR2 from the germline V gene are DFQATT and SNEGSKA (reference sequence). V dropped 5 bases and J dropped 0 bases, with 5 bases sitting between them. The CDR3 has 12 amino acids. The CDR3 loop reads CSASSSNQPQHF. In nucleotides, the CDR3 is TGCAGTGCTTCCAGTAGCAATCAGCCCCAGCATTTT.

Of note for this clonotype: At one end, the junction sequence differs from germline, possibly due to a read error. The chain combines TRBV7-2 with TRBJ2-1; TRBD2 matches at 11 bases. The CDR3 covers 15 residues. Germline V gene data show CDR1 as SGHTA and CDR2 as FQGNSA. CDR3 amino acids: CANSLVAGGVGEQFF. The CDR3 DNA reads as TGTGCCAACAGCTTAGTAGCGGGAGGGGTGGGGGAGCAGTTCTTC.

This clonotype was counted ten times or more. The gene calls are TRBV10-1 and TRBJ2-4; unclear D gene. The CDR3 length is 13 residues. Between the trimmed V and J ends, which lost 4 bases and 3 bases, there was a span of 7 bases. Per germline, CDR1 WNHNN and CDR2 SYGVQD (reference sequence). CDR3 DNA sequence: TGCGCCAGCAGTGCTGGGAACAAAAACATTCAGTACTTC. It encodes CASSAGNKNIQYF.

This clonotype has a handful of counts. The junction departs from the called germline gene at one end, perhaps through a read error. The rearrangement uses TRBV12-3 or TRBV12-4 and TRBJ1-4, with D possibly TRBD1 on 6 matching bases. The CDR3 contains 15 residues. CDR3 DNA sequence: TGTGCCAGCAGTTTTTGGGACACTACTAATGAAAAACTGGTTTTT. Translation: CASSFWDTTNEKLVF.

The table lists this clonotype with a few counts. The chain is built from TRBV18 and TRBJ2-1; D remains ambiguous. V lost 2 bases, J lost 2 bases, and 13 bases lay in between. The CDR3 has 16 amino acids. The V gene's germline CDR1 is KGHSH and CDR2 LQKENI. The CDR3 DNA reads TGTGCCAGCTCACCATTCTTGGAGTCAACCTACAATGAGCAGTTCTTC. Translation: CASSPFLESTYNEQFF.

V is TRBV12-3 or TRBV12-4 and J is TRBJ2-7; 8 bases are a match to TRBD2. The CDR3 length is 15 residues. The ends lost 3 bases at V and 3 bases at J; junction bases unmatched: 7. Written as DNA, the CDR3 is TGTGCCAGCAGTTTTGTAGCGGGAACCGTCTACGAGCAGTACTTC. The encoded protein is CASSFVAGTVYEQYF.

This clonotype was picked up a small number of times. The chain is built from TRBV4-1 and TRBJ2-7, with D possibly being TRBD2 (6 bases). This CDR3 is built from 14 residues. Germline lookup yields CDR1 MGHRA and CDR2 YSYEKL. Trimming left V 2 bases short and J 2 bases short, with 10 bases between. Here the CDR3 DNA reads TGCGCCAGCAGCCAAACGGGACTGGCCTACGAGCAGTACTTC. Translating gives CASSQTGLAYEQYF.

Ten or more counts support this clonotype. This CDR3 reads CASKSGGSGNTIYF. Written as DNA, the CDR3 is TGTGCCAGCAAATCAGGGGGCTCTGGAAACACCATATATTTT. The chain recombines TRBV6-1 with TRBJ1-3, with 7 bases identical to TRBD1. The CDR3 is 14 residues long. Unmatched junction bases numbered 3, after V lost 7 bases and J lost 0 bases. Germline V gene sequence: CDR1 MNHNS, CDR2 SASEGT.

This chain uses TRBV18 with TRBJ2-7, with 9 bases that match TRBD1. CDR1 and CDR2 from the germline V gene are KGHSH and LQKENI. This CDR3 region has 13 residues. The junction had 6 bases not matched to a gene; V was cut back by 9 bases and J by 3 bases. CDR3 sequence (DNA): TGTGCCAGTAGACAGGGGGTTGGCTACGAGCAGTACTTC. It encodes CASRQGVGYEQYF.

CDR3 nucleotide sequence: TGTGCCTCCTCAGGGGTACAGGGAGGAAACACTGAAGCTTTCTTT. The encoded protein is CASSGVQGGNTEAFF. The J gene is TRBJ1-1, the V gene TRBV6-2 or TRBV6-3; maybe TRBD1 (6 bases). V shed 11 bases and J shed 2 bases, with 21 bases lying between them. There are 15 residues in the CDR3. The germline V gene encodes CDR1 MNHEY and CDR2 SVGEGT.

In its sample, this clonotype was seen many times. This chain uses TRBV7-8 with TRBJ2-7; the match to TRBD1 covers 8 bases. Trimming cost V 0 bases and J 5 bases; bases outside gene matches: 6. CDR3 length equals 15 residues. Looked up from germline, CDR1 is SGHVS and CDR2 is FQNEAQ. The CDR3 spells CASSLARGPSNEQYF. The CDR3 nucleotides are TGTGCCAGCAGCTTAGCCAGGGGGCCGAGTAACGAGCAGTACTTC.

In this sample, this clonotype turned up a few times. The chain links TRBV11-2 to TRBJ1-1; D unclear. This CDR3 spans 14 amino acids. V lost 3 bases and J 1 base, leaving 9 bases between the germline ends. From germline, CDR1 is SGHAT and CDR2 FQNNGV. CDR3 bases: TGTGCCAGCAGCTTCGCGGTCAGGAACACTGAAGCTTTCTTT. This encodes CASSFAVRNTEAFF.

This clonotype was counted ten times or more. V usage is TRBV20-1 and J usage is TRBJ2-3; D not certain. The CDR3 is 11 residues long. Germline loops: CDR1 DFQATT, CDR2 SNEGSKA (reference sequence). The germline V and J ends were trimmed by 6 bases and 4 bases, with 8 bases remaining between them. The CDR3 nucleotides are TGCAGTGCCAACCCTGCAGATACGCAGTATTTT. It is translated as CSANPADTQYF.

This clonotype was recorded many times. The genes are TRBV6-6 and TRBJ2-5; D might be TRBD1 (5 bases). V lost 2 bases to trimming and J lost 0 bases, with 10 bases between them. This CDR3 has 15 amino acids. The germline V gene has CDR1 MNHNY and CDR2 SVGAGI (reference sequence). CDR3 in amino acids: CASSYNLGHQETQYF. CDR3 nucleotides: TGTGCCAGCAGTTACAACTTGGGGCACCAAGAGACCCAGTACTTC.

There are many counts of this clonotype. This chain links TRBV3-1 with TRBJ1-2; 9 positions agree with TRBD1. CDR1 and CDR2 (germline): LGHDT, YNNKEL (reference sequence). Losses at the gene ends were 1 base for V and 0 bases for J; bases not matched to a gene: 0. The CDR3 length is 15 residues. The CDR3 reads CASSQGQGANYGYTF. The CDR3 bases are TGTGCCAGCAGCCAAGGACAGGGGGCTAACTATGGCTACACCTTC. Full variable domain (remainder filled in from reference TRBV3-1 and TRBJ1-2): DTAVSQTPKYLVTQMGNDKSIKCEQNLGHDTMYWYKQDSKKFLKIMFSYNNKELIINETVPNRFSPKSPDKAHLNLHINSLELGDSAVYFCASSQGQGANYGYTFGSGTRLTVV.

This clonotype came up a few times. This chain's CDR3 is CASSSQGRNEQFF. The CDR3 DNA reads as TGTGCCAGTAGTAGTCAGGGTAGGAATGAGCAGTTCTTC. The V and J genes are TRBV19 and TRBJ2-1, with D tentatively TRBD1 (5 bases). Germline V gene lookup returns CDR1 LNHDA and CDR2 SQIVND (reference sequence). V was trimmed by 4 bases and J by 7 bases, leaving 11 bases between them. The CDR3 has 13 residues.